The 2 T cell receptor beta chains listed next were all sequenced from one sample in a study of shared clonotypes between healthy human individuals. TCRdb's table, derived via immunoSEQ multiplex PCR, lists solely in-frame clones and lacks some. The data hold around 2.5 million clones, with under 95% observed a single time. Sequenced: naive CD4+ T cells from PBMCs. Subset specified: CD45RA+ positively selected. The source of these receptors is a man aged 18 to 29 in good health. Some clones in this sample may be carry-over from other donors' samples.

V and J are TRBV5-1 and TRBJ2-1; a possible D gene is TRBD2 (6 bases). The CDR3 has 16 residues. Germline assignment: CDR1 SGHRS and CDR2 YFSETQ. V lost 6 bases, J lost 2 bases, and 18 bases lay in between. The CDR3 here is CASTRVADPPYNEQFF. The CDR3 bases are TGCGCCAGCACCCGGGTAGCGGACCCCCCCTACAATGAGCAGTTCTTC.

The CDR3 loop is CASSGVAEASEQYF. CDR3 nucleotide sequence: TGTGCCAGCAGTGGGGTAGCGGAGGCCTCCGAGCAGTACTTC. The chain employs TRBV6-1 and TRBJ2-7; possibly TRBD2 for D (6 bases). Germline V gene lookup returns CDR1 MNHNS and CDR2 SASEGT. This CDR3 is 14 amino acids long. Trimming removed 4 bases from V and 6 bases from J, with 16 bases in between.